The rows below give T cell receptor beta chains drawn from one sample of a study of T-cell memory formation after mild COVID-19. TCRdb analysed the 5' RACE reads with MiXCR anew, one entry per CDR3 protein. The table has roughly 160,000 distinct CDR3 sequences, approximately 12% seen once. The sequencing sample was made of PBMCs or a T cell subset sorted from them (not recorded which). The source is a man between 18 and 29 years old who had mild COVID-19 (a few samples of this study predate the infection). Cell type and time point are not known. CDR3s include the opening cysteine and the closing phenylalanine or tryptophan. The D gene is left open where the match is weak. The size field is filled for only some rows; it gives once, few, many or a size class.

>-|few|TRBJ1-1|TRBV7-9|13
CASSFAGGTEAFF
TGTGCCAGCAGCTTCGCCGGGGGAACTGAAGCTTTCTTT
>-|-|TRBJ2-5|TRBV30|13
CAWRTAHQETQYF
TGTGCCTGGAGGACAGCCCATCAAGAGACCCAGTACTTC
>TRBD2|-|TRBJ2-1|TRBV2|13
CASSETSGGEQFF
TGTGCCAGCAGTGAGACTAGCGGGGGGGAGCAGTTCTTC
>-|few|TRBJ2-7|TRBV4-2|14
CASSQGERTYEQYF
TGTGCCAGCAGCCAAGGAGAACGGACCTACGAGCAGTACTTC
>-|-|TRBJ1-2|TRBV19|12
CASSTRLVPYTF
TGTGCCAGTAGTACCCGCCTCGTGCCCTACACCTTC
>TRBD1|few|TRBJ1-2|TRBV5-1|19
CASSPGPSIRTGQVYGYTF
TGCGCCAGCAGCCCGGGACCATCGATCCGGACAGGGCAGGTTTATGGCTACACCTTC
>-|few|TRBJ1-5|TRBV4-1|12
CASSQDIQPQHF
TGCGCCAGCAGCCAAGATATCCAGCCCCAGCATTTT
>-|-|TRBJ1-1|TRBV6-5|14
CASSYSRVRPPGFF
TGTGCCAGCAGTTACTCGAGGGTGAGGCCACCAGGCTTCTTT
>TRBD2|-|TRBJ2-3|TRBV4-2|15
CASSHRSGGGDTQYF
TGTGCCAGCAGCCACCGTAGCGGGGGCGGAGATACGCAGTATTTT
>-|many|TRBJ2-1|TRBV3-1|12
CASSLRYNEQFF
TGTGCCAGCAGCCTTAGGTACAATGAGCAGTTCTTC
>TRBD1|few|TRBJ1-5|TRBV25-1|14
CASSESTGPQPQHF
TGTGCCAGCAGTGAATCGACAGGGCCCCAGCCCCAGCATTTT
>-|-|TRBJ1-2|TRBV9|13
CASSPDIGYGYTF
TGTGCCAGCAGCCCAGACATAGGCTATGGCTACACCTTC
>-|many|TRBJ1-1|TRBV12-3/TRBV12-4|14
CASTPGRASTEAFF
TGTGCCAGCACGCCGGGCAGGGCGAGCACTGAAGCTTTCTTT
>TRBD2|-|TRBJ2-3|TRBV30|13
CAWSGTSPDTQYF
TGTGCCTGGAGTGGGACTAGCCCCGATACGCAGTATTTT
>-|-|TRBJ1-2|TRBV15|16
CATSRGPVSVDYGYTF
TGTGCCACCAGCAGAGGACCGGTTAGCGTTGACTATGGCTACACCTTC
>-|-|TRBJ2-1|TRBV21-1|16
CASSKGGRDPNNEQFF
TGTGCCAGCAGCAAAGGGGGGAGAGACCCTAACAATGAGCAGTTCTTC
>TRBD1|-|TRBJ1-5|TRBV24-1|15
CATSDLDRVSQPQHF
TGTGCCACCAGTGATTTGGACAGGGTCAGTCAGCCCCAGCATTTT
>TRBD2|-|TRBJ2-5|TRBV2|17
CASSALAGNGGQETQYF
TGTGCCAGCAGTGCGCTAGCGGGGAACGGAGGCCAAGAGACCCAGTACTTC
>-|few|TRBJ2-7|TRBV5-1|16
CASAAPEDGPSYEQYF
TGCGCCAGCGCTGCTCCGGAGGACGGACCCTCCTACGAGCAGTACTTC
>-|-|TRBJ1-6|TRBV27|14
CASSLVGYNSPLHF
TGTGCCAGCAGTTTAGTGGGTTATAATTCACCCCTCCACTTT
>TRBD1|few|TRBJ2-7|TRBV20-1|13
CSAPTSGQDKQYF
TGCAGTGCTCCCACCTCGGGACAGGACAAACAGTACTTC
>-|many|TRBJ2-3|TRBV18|15
CASSPPRGGADTQYF
TGTGCCAGCTCACCCCCACGGGGCGGAGCAGATACGCAGTATTTT
>-|-|TRBJ2-1|TRBV20-1|13
CSAAWLLNNEQFF
TGCAGTGCTGCGTGGCTCCTCAACAATGAGCAGTTCTTC
>TRBD1|-|TRBJ2-7|TRBV9|15
CASSAGQGGFYEQYF
TGTGCCAGCAGCGCTGGACAGGGGGGTTTTTACGAGCAGTACTTC
>TRBD1|-|TRBJ1-1|TRBV11-1|13
CASSTDRDTEAFF
TGTGCCAGCAGCACGGACAGGGACACTGAAGCTTTCTTT
>TRBD1|many|TRBJ1-3|TRBV5-4|16
CASSLAGGQTRHTIYF
TGTGCCAGCAGCTTGGCCGGGGGACAGACGCGGCACACCATATATTTT
>-|-|TRBJ1-2|TRBV30|9
CAGDYGYTF
TGTGCCGGGGACTATGGCTACACCTTC
>TRBD2|few|TRBJ2-3|TRBV7-2|15
CASSFSGGAFDTQYF
TGTGCCAGCAGCTTCAGCGGGGGGGCCTTTGATACGCAGTATTTT
>TRBD1|-|TRBJ2-3|TRBV4-1|16
CASSSQTGAWGDTQYF
TGCGCCAGCAGCTCTCAGACAGGGGCCTGGGGGGATACGCAGTATTTT
>-|-|TRBJ2-2|TRBV12-3/TRBV12-4|15
CASSLNGQDTGELFF
TGTGCCAGCAGCCTCAATGGACAAGACACCGGGGAGCTGTTTTTT
>-|-|TRBJ1-1|TRBV9|13
CASSVAGITEAFF
TGTGCCAGCAGCGTAGCAGGGATCACTGAAGCTTTCTTT
>-|-|TRBJ2-5|TRBV7-3|13
CASSRGARETQYF
TGTGCCAGCAGTCGGGGGGCTCGGGAGACCCAGTACTTC
>-|-|TRBJ2-1|TRBV18|15
CASSPWGDSVNEQFF
TGTGCCAGCTCACCATGGGGGGACAGCGTAAATGAGCAGTTCTTC
>-|few|TRBJ2-3|TRBV4-1|13
CASSQDPRDTQYF
TGCGCCAGCAGCCAAGACCCACGGGATACGCAGTATTTT
>-|-|TRBJ1-2|TRBV20-1|13
CSARGYKGYGYTF
TGCAGTGCTAGGGGATATAAGGGCTATGGCTACACCTTC
>-|-|TRBJ1-2|TRBV5-1|14
CASSVTLSGDGYTF
TGCGCCAGCAGCGTGACACTTTCCGGGGATGGCTACACCTTC
>-|few|TRBJ2-3|TRBV7-4|18
CASSQLGFLRAPTDTQYF
TGTGCCAGCAGCCAGCTCGGTTTTCTGAGGGCGCCCACAGATACGCAGTATTTT
>-|-|TRBJ2-7|TRBV21-1|16
CASSARGSQGPREQYF
TGTGCCAGCAGCGCCCGAGGGTCGCAGGGTCCCCGCGAGCAGTACTTC
>-|few|TRBJ1-2|TRBV7-9|11
CAAGGVYGYTF
TGTGCTGCGGGAGGTGTCTATGGCTACACCTTC
>-|-|TRBJ2-5|TRBV14|13
CASSQGNQETQYF
TGTGCCAGCAGCCAGGGGAACCAAGAGACCCAGTACTTC
>TRBD2|many|TRBJ2-1|TRBV27|13
CASRTSGGSQQFF
TGTGCCAGCAGGACTAGCGGGGGGTCCCAGCAGTTCTTC
>-|many|TRBJ1-1|TRBV4-1|15
CASSQVGGSYTEAFF
TGCGCCAGCAGCCAAGTGGGAGGGTCTTACACTGAAGCTTTCTTT
>-|few|TRBJ2-1|TRBV20-1|12
CSAGSGANEQFF
TGCAGTGCCGGGTCAGGGGCGAATGAGCAGTTCTTC
>-|-|TRBJ2-6|TRBV7-2|15
CASRRGISGANVLTF
TGTGCCTCCCGACGGGGGATCTCTGGGGCCAACGTCCTGACTTTC
>-|-|TRBJ1-4|TRBV20-1|13
CSASEATNEKLFF
TGCAGTGCTAGTGAGGCAACTAATGAAAAACTGTTTTTT